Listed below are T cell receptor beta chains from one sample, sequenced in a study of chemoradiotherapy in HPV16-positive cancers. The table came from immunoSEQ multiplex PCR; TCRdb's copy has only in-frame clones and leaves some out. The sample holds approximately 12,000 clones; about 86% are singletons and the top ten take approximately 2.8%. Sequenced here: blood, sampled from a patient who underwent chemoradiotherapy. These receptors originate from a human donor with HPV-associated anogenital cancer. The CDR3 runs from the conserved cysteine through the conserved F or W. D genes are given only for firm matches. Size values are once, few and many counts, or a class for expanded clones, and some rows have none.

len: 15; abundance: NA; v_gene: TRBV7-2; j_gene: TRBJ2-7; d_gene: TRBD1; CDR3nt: TGTGCCAGCAGCCCTGGCGGGGACAGGGGGCACGAGCAGTACTTC; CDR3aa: CASSPGGDRGHEQYF
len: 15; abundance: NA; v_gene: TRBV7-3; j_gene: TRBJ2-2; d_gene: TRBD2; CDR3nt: TGTGCCAGCAGCTTAGGTAGCGGGGACACCGGGGAGCTGTTTTTT; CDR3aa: CASSLGSGDTGELFF
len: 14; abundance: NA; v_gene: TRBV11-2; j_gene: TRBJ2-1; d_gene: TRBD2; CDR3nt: TGTGCCAGCAGCACTAGCGGGGGGACCAATGAGCAGTTCTTC; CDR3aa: CASSTSGGTNEQFF
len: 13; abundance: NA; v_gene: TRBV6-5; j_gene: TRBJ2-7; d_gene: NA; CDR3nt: TGTGCCAGCAGTTACCCCGGACTCTACGAGCAGTACTTC; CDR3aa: CASSYPGLYEQYF
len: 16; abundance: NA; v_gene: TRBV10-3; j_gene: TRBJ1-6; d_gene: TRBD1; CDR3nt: TGTGCCACTCAGGCCGGGACAGCTGTTGAACTTGCACCCCTCCACTTT; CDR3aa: CATQAGTAVELAPLHF
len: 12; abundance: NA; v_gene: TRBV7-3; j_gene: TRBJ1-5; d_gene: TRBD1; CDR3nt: TGTGCCAGCAGCTTCAGGGGGCAGCCCCAGCATTTT; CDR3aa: CASSFRGQPQHF
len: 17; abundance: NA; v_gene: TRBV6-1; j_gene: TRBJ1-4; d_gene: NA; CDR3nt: TGTGCCAGCAGTGAAGGGCCGGGGATGGCAACTAATGAAAAACTGTTTTTT; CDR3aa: CASSEGPGMATNEKLFF
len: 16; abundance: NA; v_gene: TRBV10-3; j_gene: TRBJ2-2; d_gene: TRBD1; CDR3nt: TGTGCCATCAGTAAAGACGGACAGGGGACCACCGGGGAGCTGTTTTTT; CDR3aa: CAISKDGQGTTGELFF
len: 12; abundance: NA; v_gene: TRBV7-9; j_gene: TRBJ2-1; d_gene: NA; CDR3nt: TGTGCCAGCAGCTTAGGGGCCAATGAGCAGTTCTTC; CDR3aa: CASSLGANEQFF
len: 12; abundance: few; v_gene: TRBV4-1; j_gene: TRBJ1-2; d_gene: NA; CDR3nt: TGCGCCAGCAGCCAAGTTAGAGACCCGCGCACCTTC; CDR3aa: CASSQVRDPRTF
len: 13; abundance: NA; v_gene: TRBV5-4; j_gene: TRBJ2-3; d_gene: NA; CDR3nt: TGTGCCAGCAGCTTGGAGGGTAGGGATACGCAGTATTTT; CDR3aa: CASSLEGRDTQYF